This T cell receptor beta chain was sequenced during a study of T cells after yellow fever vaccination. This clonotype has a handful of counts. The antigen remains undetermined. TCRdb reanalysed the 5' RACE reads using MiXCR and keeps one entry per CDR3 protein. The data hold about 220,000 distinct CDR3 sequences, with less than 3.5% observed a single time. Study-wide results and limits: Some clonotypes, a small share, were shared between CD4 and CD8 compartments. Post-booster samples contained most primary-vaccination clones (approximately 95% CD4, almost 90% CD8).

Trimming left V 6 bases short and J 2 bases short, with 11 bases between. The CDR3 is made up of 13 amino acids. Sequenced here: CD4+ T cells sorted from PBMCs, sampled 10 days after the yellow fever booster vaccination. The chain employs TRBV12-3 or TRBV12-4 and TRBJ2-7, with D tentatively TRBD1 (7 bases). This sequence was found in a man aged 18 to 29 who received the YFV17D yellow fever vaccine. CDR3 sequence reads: CASRAGQPYEQYF. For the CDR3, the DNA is TGTGCCAGCAGGGCGGGACAGCCCTACGAGCAGTACTTC.